This T cell receptor beta chain emerged from a study of shared clonotypes between healthy human individuals. About the research overall: Those who served as donors were a couple of women and a few men between the ages of 18 and 49.

The CDR3 is made up of 13 amino acids. V was cut by 6 bases and J by 3 bases, with 12 bases left in between. Germline-derived CDR1 and CDR2 are GTSNPN and SVGIG (reference sequence). Nashville, Tennessee was home to all donors, who were Caucasian adults. As regards this clone: Its antigen is unidentified.

Study results and caveats: It was expected that sequencing depth would affect clonotype sharing among donors. Researchers sampled only blood; tissue repertoires likely differ.

Clones were sequenced by immunoSEQ multiplex PCR, and TCRdb holds only the in-frame ones, with some missing. The sample carries over 2 million clones, 95% recorded once. The sample was naive CD4+ T cells sorted from blood. Subset: CD45RA+ positively selected. The sequence was obtained from a young man in good health. The chain carries TRBV30 and TRBJ1-5; D unresolved. CDR3 nucleotides: TGTGCCTGTTCCGGGAAAATCAATCAGCCCCAGCATTTT. Protein product: CACSGKINQPQHF.